These 30 T cell receptor beta chains originate from one sample sequenced in a study of cytotoxic CD8 clonotypes in ibrutinib-treated CLL. Generated by immunoSEQ multiplex PCR, the TCRdb table keeps only in-frame clones and is missing some. The sample holds roughly 150,000 clones, 60% to 85% seen once. The starting material was PBMCs, obtained after 24 months of ibrutinib treatment. These receptors were obtained from a human donor with chronic lymphocytic leukemia.

A single count supports this clone. V usage is TRBV4-3 and J usage is TRBJ2-5; D may match TRBD1 or TRBD2 (5 bases each). The CDR3 spans 18 residues. Germline lookup yields CDR1 LGHNA and CDR2 YSLEER. V lost 0 bases, J lost 3 bases, and 20 bases lay in between. CDR3 loop: CASSQDWGASRGEETQYF. CDR3 nucleotides: TGCGCCAGCAGCCAAGATTGGGGCGCTAGCCGGGGCGAAGAGACCCAGTACTTC.

Regarding this clone: The sample holds other DNA sequences that translate to the same CDR3. V and J are TRBV18 and TRBJ2-7; the match to TRBD1 covers 9 bases. This CDR3 contains 15 residues. V was pared by 3 bases and J by 0 bases, with 3 bases of the junction left unmatched. Germline CDR1 is KGHSH and CDR2 is LQKENI. The CDR3 sequence is CASSPPGQGSYEQYF. The CDR3 DNA sequence: TGTGCCAGCTCACCCCCGGGACAGGGCTCCTACGAGCAGTACTTC.

The chain links TRBV28 to TRBJ2-7; 9 bases map to TRBD1. Germline CDR1 and CDR2: MDHEN and SYDVKM. This CDR3 spans 15 amino acids. Trimming removed 5 bases from V and 2 bases from J; junction bases left unmatched: 7. The CDR3 nucleotides are TGTGCCAGCAGTCCCCGGACAGGGGTCCCCTACGAGCAGTACTTC. This gives the protein CASSPRTGVPYEQYF.

By sample share, this clone is medium-sized. J is TRBJ2-3 and V is TRBV6-6; 8 bases map to TRBD1. Per the germline V gene, CDR1 is MNHNY and CDR2 is SVGAGI (reference sequence). Unmatched junction bases numbered 8, after V lost 1 base and J lost 5 bases. CDR3 size: 16 residues. The CDR3 region is CASSYWTGSQQDTQYF. The DNA of the CDR3 is TGTGCCAGCAGTTACTGGACAGGGAGCCAACAAGATACGCAGTATTTT.

The rearrangement links TRBV5-1 to TRBJ2-5, with a weak D call TRBD1 (6 bases). The CDR3 length is 12 residues. With 1 base removed from V and 5 bases from J, the gap between germline ends came to 6 bases. From germline, CDR1 is SGHRS and CDR2 YFSETQ. The CDR3 loop is CASSLTGETQYF. In DNA, the CDR3 is TGCGCCAGCAGCTTGACAGGGGAGACCCAGTACTTC.

This clone was seen once. This sequence joins TRBV2 and TRBJ1-2, with D perhaps matching TRBD1 (6 bases). V lost 4 bases and J 7 bases, leaving 16 bases between the germline ends. Germline V gene sequence: CDR1 SNHLY, CDR2 FYNNEI. The CDR3 consists of 14 residues. This CDR3 is CASSAQGIGAGYTF. As DNA, the CDR3 is TGTGCCAGCAGTGCACAGGGAATCGGGGCTGGCTACACCTTC.

As concerns this clone: Other DNA sequences of this sample code for an identical CDR3. The chain combines TRBV28 with TRBJ1-5; D unresolved. Trimming pared 3 bases from V and 2 bases from J, leaving 2 bases between. In germline, CDR1 is MDHEN, CDR2 SYDVKM. CDR3 length: 12 amino acids. This chain's CDR3 is CASSLGNQPQHF. The CDR3 DNA follows: TGTGCCAGCAGTTTGGGCAATCAGCCCCAGCATTTT.

The chain links TRBV7-2 to TRBJ2-7, with D tentatively TRBD2 (6 bases). Trimming removed 2 bases at V and 0 bases at J, with 11 bases between. The length of the CDR3 is 15 residues. Looked up from germline, CDR1 is SGHTA and CDR2 is FQGNSA. The CDR3 DNA reads as TGTGCCAGCAGCTTACCGGGAGAGAGCTCCTACGAGCAGTACTTC. It is translated as CASSLPGESSYEQYF.

The chain links TRBV30 to TRBJ1-1, with D uncertain. CDR1 GTSNPN and CDR2 SVGIG come from the germline V gene (reference sequence). The CDR3 length is 12 residues. Trimming took off 4 bases at V and 1 base at J, with 7 bases between the two ends. The CDR3 nucleotides are TGTGCCTGGACCCGACAGAACACTGAAGCTTTCTTT. It is translated as CAWTRQNTEAFF.

The CDR3 sequence is CAISESDGGTDTQYF. CDR3 sequence (DNA): TGTGCCATCAGTGAGTCGGATGGGGGAACAGATACGCAGTATTTT. The rearrangement joins TRBV10-3 to TRBJ2-3, with D perhaps being TRBD1 or TRBD2 (5 bases each). V shed 0 bases and J shed 3 bases, with 10 bases lying between them. Germline lookup yields CDR1 ENHRY and CDR2 SYGVKD. This CDR3 region has 15 residues.

This sequence joins TRBV7-9 and TRBJ1-1; D gene ambiguous. CDR1 is SEHNR, CDR2 FQNEAQ, per germline (reference sequence). V was trimmed by 2 bases and J by 1 base, leaving 8 bases between them. This CDR3 region has 14 residues. CDR3 sequence reads: CASSLLGPNTEAFF. The CDR3 DNA is TGTGCCAGCAGCTTACTAGGGCCGAACACTGAAGCTTTCTTT. Variable domain in full (rest from reference TRBV7-9 and TRBJ1-1): DTGVSQNPRHKITKRGQNVTFRCDPISEHNRLYWYRQTLGQGPEFLTYFQNEAQLEKSRLLSDRFSAERPKGSFSTLEIQRTEQGDSAMYLCASSLLGPNTEAFFGQGTRLTVV.

This clone was seen a few times. The V call is TRBV7-2, the J call TRBJ1-1; D is undetermined. This CDR3 region has 12 residues. Germline V CDR1 and CDR2: SGHTA, FQGNSA. The germline V and J ends were trimmed by 5 bases and 11 bases, with 15 bases remaining between them. The CDR3 sequence is CASSTDTRRAFF. The CDR3 nucleotides read TGTGCCAGCAGCACCGACACTAGGAGGGCTTTCTTT.

The chain combines TRBV10-3 with TRBJ2-3, with a possible D match to TRBD2 (7 bases). This CDR3 region has 15 residues. Trimming left V 7 bases short and J 4 bases short, with 18 bases between. Germline V CDR1 and CDR2: ENHRY, SYGVKD. In DNA form, the CDR3 reads TGTGCCATCACCAAAGGGGGGGAGTCGGCAGATACGCAGTATTTT. Encoded protein: CAITKGGESADTQYF.

V is TRBV18 and J is TRBJ1-3; no clear D gene. Germline CDR1 KGHSH, CDR2 LQKENI. The CDR3 is 16 residues long. Trimming cost V 1 base and J 0 bases, with 10 bases left between them. The CDR3 DNA reads as TGTGCCAGCTCACCACAGGGTCTGTTCTCTGGAAACACCATATATTTT. It encodes CASSPQGLFSGNTIYF. The complete variable domain, with remaining parts taken from reference TRBV18 and TRBJ1-3, reads NAGVMQNPRHLVRRRGQEARLRCSPMKGHSHVYWYRQLPEEGLKFMVYLQKENIIDESGMPKERFSAEFPKEGPSILRIQQVVRGDSAAYFCASSPQGLFSGNTIYFGEGSWLTVV.

V is TRBV29-1 and J is TRBJ1-5; D may be TRBD1 (6 bases). Looked up from germline, CDR1 is SQVTM and CDR2 is ANQGSEA. The V end lost 5 bases, the J end lost 4 bases, and 9 bases lay between the germline ends. The CDR3 runs to 12 residues. The CDR3 DNA reads as TGCAGCGTTAAGCAGGGGAATCAGCCCCAGCATTTT. Protein product: CSVKQGNQPQHF.

V usage is TRBV27 and J usage is TRBJ2-7, with D unclear. V was shortened by 0 bases and J by 2 bases, with 8 bases between the two germline ends. The CDR3 totals 14 residues. Germline V CDR1 and CDR2: MNHEY, SMNVEV (reference sequence). CDR3 in amino acids: CASSLSITTYEQYF. The CDR3 DNA is TGTGCCAGCAGTTTATCGATCACAACCTACGAGCAGTACTTC.

The chain is built from TRBV19 and TRBJ2-7, with D perhaps matching TRBD1 (6 bases). The length of the CDR3 is 12 residues. V was shortened by 7 bases and J by 3 bases, with 10 bases between the two germline ends. Germline V gives CDR1 LNHDA, CDR2 SQIVND (reference sequence). CDR3 DNA sequence: TGTGCCAGTATCGGACAGAACTACGAGCAGTACTTC. It translates to CASIGQNYEQYF.

The J gene is TRBJ2-3, the V gene TRBV5-1; perhaps TRBD2 as D (6 bases). V was trimmed by 3 bases and J by 5 bases, leaving 13 bases between them. Germline V gives CDR1 SGHRS, CDR2 YFSETQ. The CDR3 covers 14 residues. Here the CDR3 reads CASSSRDSQDTQYF. CDR3 nucleotides: TGCGCCAGCAGCTCGCGGGACTCACAAGATACGCAGTATTTT.

J is TRBJ2-1 and V is TRBV6-6; D assignment may be TRBD1 or TRBD2 (7 bases each). This CDR3 is built from 12 residues. Trimming took off 6 bases at V and 9 bases at J, with 12 bases between the two ends. Germline CDR1 is MNHNY and CDR2 is SVGAGI (reference sequence). CDR3 protein: CASSPRGGEQFF. In DNA form, the CDR3 reads TGTGCCAGCAGCCCCAGGGGGGGTGAGCAGTTCTTC.

The chain recombines TRBV7-9 with TRBJ2-7; 7 nucleotides align to TRBD1. CDR3 length equals 14 residues. V shed 5 bases, J shed 5 bases, and the junction held 9 bases outside the gene matches. Germline V CDR1 and CDR2: SEHNR, FQNEAQ (reference sequence). CDR3 DNA sequence: TGTGCCAGCAGCCCCTACAGGGGTGGTCACGAGCAGTACTTC. Its protein is CASSPYRGGHEQYF.

The chain links TRBV5-6 to TRBJ1-2; 12 bases align to TRBD1. This CDR3 spans 17 amino acids. Trimming took 5 bases from V and 3 from J; bases not matched to a gene: 11. The germline V gene encodes CDR1 SGHDT and CDR2 YYEEEE. The DNA for the CDR3 is TGTGCCAGCAGACAAGAGGGGACAGGGGGCTCTCACTATGGCTACACCTTC. Translation gives CASRQEGTGGSHYGYTF.

Only one count was recorded for this clone. The V and J genes are TRBV4-2 and TRBJ2-7, with 7 positions matching TRBD2. V gave up 0 bases and J gave up 0 bases; unmatched junction bases: 2. CDR1 is LGHNA and CDR2 is YNFKEQ in the germline V gene. The CDR3 runs to 15 residues. This chain's CDR3 is CASSQDRTSSYEQYF. Written as DNA, the CDR3 is TGTGCCAGCAGCCAAGATAGGACTAGCTCCTACGAGCAGTACTTC.

This clone was observed a few times. The same CDR3 is also encoded by other DNA sequences in this sample. The chain joins TRBV29-1 to TRBJ1-6; D is ambiguous. From germline, CDR1 is SQVTM and CDR2 ANQGSEA. The CDR3 covers 13 residues. Trimming removed 7 bases at V and 0 bases at J, with 7 bases between. The CDR3 loop reads CSARSSYNSPLHF. CDR3 in DNA: TGCAGCGCACGGTCCTCCTATAATTCACCCCTCCACTTT.

The chain employs TRBV9 and TRBJ2-3, with D perhaps assigned TRBD1 or TRBD2 (6 bases each). CDR3 size: 14 residues. Trimming cost V 6 bases and J 6 bases, with 17 bases left between them. Germline V gene data show CDR1 as SGDLS and CDR2 as YYNGEE. CDR3 loop: CASTTPGAPDTQYF. CDR3 bases: TGTGCCAGCACCACCCCGGGGGCCCCCGATACGCAGTATTTT.

In DNA form, the CDR3 reads TGTGCCAGCAGGGGGCCTTCGACAGGGCCCCTGGGGCCCCAGCATTTT. This sequence encodes CASRGPSTGPLGPQHF. The chain employs TRBV21-1 and TRBJ1-5; the DNA was not compared with TRBD1, the D call given in the table. TRBV21-1 is an annotated pseudogene. The CDR3 contains 16 residues.

This chain connects TRBV28 to TRBJ2-1, with 7 bases aligning to TRBD2. Germline V gene lookup returns CDR1 MDHEN and CDR2 SYDVKM. The ends lost 0 bases at V and 8 bases at J; junction bases unmatched: 13. The CDR3 loop spans 17 amino acids. The CDR3 DNA follows: TGTGCCAGCAGTTTATGGGGCCTTGGGAGGGAGCCTGATGAGCAGTTCTTC. This gives the protein CASSLWGLGREPDEQFF.

The sample holds one count of this clone. The DNA for the CDR3 is TGTGCCAGCAGTCCAAGACTGGGCAATCAGCCCCAGCATTTT. Protein product: CASSPRLGNQPQHF. The chain recombines TRBV2 with TRBJ1-5; D gene unclear. V lost 5 bases, J lost 2 bases, and 10 bases lay in between. Germline CDR1 and CDR2: SNHLY and FYNNEI. This CDR3 is 14 amino acids long.

The CDR3 coding sequence is TGTGCCAGCAGCTTTGGGTCGGGACATTGGTCTGGAAACACCATATATTTT. It codes for CASSFGSGHWSGNTIYF. The chain couples TRBV7-2 to TRBJ1-3; the D gene is possibly TRBD1 (6 bases). The CDR3 totals 17 residues. V lost 3 bases to trimming and J lost 1 base, with 16 bases between them. Per the germline V gene, CDR1 is SGHTA and CDR2 is FQGNSA.

V usage is TRBV7-2 and J usage is TRBJ1-2, with D perhaps matching TRBD1 (5 bases). The V end lost 1 base, the J end lost 7 bases, and 13 bases lay between the germline ends. Germline lookup yields CDR1 SGHTA and CDR2 FQGNSA. This CDR3 spans 14 amino acids. CDR3 bases: TGTGCCAGCAGCTTAGGGACACAGACGCGTGGCTACACCTTC. Its translation: CASSLGTQTRGYTF.

The genes are TRBV27 and TRBJ2-5; perhaps TRBD1 as D (6 bases). This CDR3 is 15 amino acids long. The V gene lost 1 base and the J gene lost 4 bases, with 13 bases spanning the gap. In germline, CDR1 is MNHEY, CDR2 SMNVEV (reference sequence). This chain's CDR3 is CASSLLFGQRETQYF. The CDR3, as DNA: TGTGCCAGCAGTTTATTGTTTGGACAGCGAGAGACCCAGTACTTC.